The following is a T cell receptor (beta chain) sequence with its context. The antigen is unknown. Sorted subsets were amplified in replicate PCRs using 200 ng DNA, about 30,000 T cell genomes. Libraries were prepared by immunoSEQ multiplex PCR; TCRdb keeps only in-frame clonotypes and omits some of them. The sample lists 550,000 to 650,000 clones; roughly 96% were seen once. The naive CD8 subset, CD45RO-negative cells positively selected for CCR7, excluded terminally differentiated effector memory CD45RA+ cells. The sample comes from a study of shared clonotypes between healthy human individuals. Study-wide results and limits: Naive subsets typically showed greater estimated richness than memory subsets.

Germline V gives CDR1 SGHNT, CDR2 YENEEA. The germline V and J ends were trimmed by 7 bases and 0 bases, with 13 bases remaining between them. The CDR3 has 15 residues. Sample: naive CD8+ T cells sorted from blood. The source is a woman in her twenties or thirties in good health. The gene calls are TRBV11-3 and TRBJ1-3; D is uncertain. CDR3: CASTIRHSSGNTIYF. As DNA, the CDR3 is TGTGCCAGCACAATCAGGCATAGCTCTGGAAACACCATATATTTT.